This T cell receptor (beta chain) derives from a study of cytomegalovirus exposure and HLA in healthy donors. Assay: immunoSEQ multiplex PCR; the TCRdb copy retains only in-frame clones and omits some. The sample yields some 170,000 clones, approximately 86% seen once. V shed 1 base, J shed 8 bases, and the junction held 5 bases outside the gene matches. The CDR3 covers 14 residues. CDR1 is SGHTA, CDR2 FQGNSA, per germline. J is TRBJ2-3 and V is TRBV7-2; 8 bases map to TRBD2. The specimen sequenced was PBMCs. The source is a man aged 18 to 35 in good health and CMV-seropositive. CDR3 in DNA: TGTGCCAGCAGCTTAGGGTCAGCGGGAGCTACGCAGTATTTT. Translated, it gives CASSLGSAGATQYF.